This entry lists 29 T cell receptor beta chains sequenced from one sample in a study of T cells after yellow fever vaccination. Each CDR3 protein gets one entry after TCRdb re-called the 5' RACE reads with MiXCR. The sample lists roughly 340,000 distinct CDR3 sequences; 3% to 4.5% were seen once. The material was PBMCs, obtained 5 days after the yellow fever booster vaccination. Every receptor here comes from a man younger than 30 who received the YFV17D yellow fever vaccine.

This clonotype has a count of ten or more. This chain uses TRBV2 with TRBJ2-1; TRBD2 is a possible D gene (6 bases). The CDR3 consists of 13 residues. The V end lost 0 bases, the J end lost 12 bases, and 12 bases lay between the germline ends. The germline V gene has CDR1 SNHLY and CDR2 FYNNEI. The CDR3 loop is CASSEAEGSSQFF. CDR3 nucleotide sequence: TGTGCCAGCAGTGAAGCGGAGGGCTCTTCGCAGTTCTTC.

This clonotype was observed many times. The chain couples TRBV27 to TRBJ1-2; 9 bases are a match to TRBD1. Germline CDR1 and CDR2: MNHEY and SMNVEV (reference sequence). The CDR3 runs 18 residues. With 6 bases clipped from V and 6 bases from J, the junction kept 20 bases outside the gene matches. The CDR3 DNA reads TGTGCCAGCAGAAATCCTTCAACAGGGGGCCGGGGTAGTGATGGCTACACCTTC. Translation: CASRNPSTGGRGSDGYTF.

J is TRBJ2-7 and V is TRBV5-1, with 14 bases fitting TRBD2. V lost 7 bases and J lost 0; bases outside the gene matches: 12. The CDR3 extends over 18 amino acids. Germline V CDR1 and CDR2: SGHRS, YFSETQ. CDR3 in DNA: TGCGCCAGCGCACCGGGACTAGCGGGGGTTTACAACTCCTACGAGCAGTACTTC. This encodes CASAPGLAGVYNSYEQYF.

V is TRBV5-1 and J is TRBJ1-4, with 7 bases matching TRBD1. Germline CDR1 reads SGHRS; CDR2 reads YFSETQ. The CDR3 spans 15 residues. Trimming removed 3 bases from V and 9 bases from J; junction bases left unmatched: 11. For the CDR3, the DNA is TGCGCCAGCAGCTCCCGACAGGGTGTGGACAAAAAACTGTTTTTT. Amino acid sequence: CASSSRQGVDKKLFF.

This clonotype was observed a few times. The chain has TRBV5-1 and TRBJ2-7, with TRBD2 matching over 7 bases. The CDR3 totals 14 residues. The V and J ends lost 3 bases and 3 bases, in that order; junction bases with no gene match: 6. Germline V gene data show CDR1 as SGHRS and CDR2 as YFSETQ. DNA for the CDR3: TGCGCCAGCAGCTCACCGGGAGGCCTCTACGAGCAGTACTTC. Translated, it gives CASSSPGGLYEQYF.

In this sample, this clonotype turned up many times. This chain connects TRBV20-1 to TRBJ2-7, with TRBD1 identical over 8 bases. Germline V gene sequence: CDR1 DFQATT, CDR2 SNEGSKA (reference sequence). Unmatched junction bases numbered 15, after V lost 6 bases and J lost 2 bases. The CDR3 has 16 amino acids. CDR3 bases: TGCAGTGCCAGCAAGTATAACCCGACAGGGGCCTACGAGCAGTACTTC. Translating gives CSASKYNPTGAYEQYF.

J is TRBJ2-7 and V is TRBV18, with 9 bases fitting TRBD1. V was pared by 3 bases and J by 5 bases, with 8 bases of the junction left unmatched. CDR1 KGHSH and CDR2 LQKENI come from the germline V gene. This CDR3 spans 15 amino acids. CDR3 sequence reads: CASSPWTGAIDEQYV. The CDR3 DNA is TGTGCCAGCTCACCCTGGACAGGGGCTATCGACGAGCAGTACGTC.

Many counts were recorded for this clonotype. Sequence at one end of the junction differs from germline and may be a read error. This chain joins TRBV7-7 and TRBJ2-3; the D gene is possibly TRBD1 (5 bases). Per germline, CDR1 SSHAT and CDR2 FNYEAQ (reference sequence). The CDR3 has 13 residues. In nucleotides, the CDR3 is TGTGCTAGCAGCTCGGACATCAGGGATACGCAGTATTTT. Protein: CASSSDIRDTQYF. Using reference TRBV7-7 and TRBJ2-3 for the parts outside the CDR3, the full variable domain is GAGVSQSPRYKVTKRGQDVTLRCDPISSHATLYWYQQALGQGPEFLTYFNYEAQPDKSGLPSDRFSAERPEGSISTLTIQRTEQRDSAMYRCASSSDIRDTQYFGPGTRLTVL.

This chain links TRBV6-6 with TRBJ1-6; 7 bases are a match to TRBD1. Germline values: CDR1 MNHNY, CDR2 SVGAGI (reference sequence). This CDR3 spans 15 amino acids. J was trimmed by 8 bases and V by 5 bases; bases with no gene match: 9. The CDR3 DNA reads as TGTGCCAGCAGTCGAGGGGGCGTCAGGGATTCACCCCTCCACTTT. It translates to CASSRGGVRDSPLHF.

This chain uses TRBV19 with TRBJ2-7, with unresolved D. CDR1 and CDR2 (germline): LNHDA, SQIVND (reference sequence). The CDR3 loop spans 11 amino acids. V lost 11 bases and J 6 bases, leaving 14 bases between the germline ends. This CDR3 is CASGPWSEQYF. For the CDR3, the DNA is TGTGCCTCCGGTCCGTGGAGCGAGCAGTACTTC.

This clonotype was picked up a small number of times. The chain is built from TRBV7-9 and TRBJ1-5; the D is unclear. Trimming took 5 bases from V and 3 from J, leaving 14 bases between them. Germline values: CDR1 SEHNR, CDR2 FQNEAQ (reference sequence). The CDR3 loop spans 15 amino acids. CDR3 coding DNA: TGTGCCAGCAGCCTCGACACTACTTCCAATCAGCCCCAGCATTTT. Protein: CASSLDTTSNQPQHF.

This clonotype was detected many times. The rearrangement joins TRBV5-6 to TRBJ1-6; D gene unclear. Trimming stripped 0 bases from V and 6 bases from J, with 7 bases between. CDR3 length: 14 residues. In germline, CDR1 is SGHDT, CDR2 YYEEEE. The CDR3, as DNA: TGTGCCAGCAGCTTGGTTGGGAGTAATTCACCCCTCCACTTT. Its translation is CASSLVGSNSPLHF.

This rearrangement joins TRBV30 to TRBJ1-6, with 7 positions matching TRBD1. Looked up from germline, CDR1 is GTSNPN and CDR2 is SVGIG (reference sequence). V lost 4 bases and J lost 10; bases outside the gene matches: 7. The CDR3 covers 13 residues. In DNA, the CDR3 is TGTGCCTGGACGACAGGGCTGGAATCACCCCTCCACTTT. It translates to CAWTTGLESPLHF.

The chain employs TRBV27 and TRBJ1-4; D unclear. The V and J ends lost 3 bases and 5 bases respectively, with 7 bases between them. This CDR3 has 13 amino acids. The V gene's germline CDR1 is MNHEY and CDR2 SMNVEV (reference sequence). The CDR3 sequence: CASSFNSNEKLFF. DNA for the CDR3: TGTGCCAGCAGTTTTAACAGCAATGAAAAACTGTTTTTT.

In the case of this clonotype: This may be a read error: a much more frequent sequence differs by one nucleotide. The rearrangement links TRBV20-1 to TRBJ2-5; D unclear. This CDR3 spans 11 amino acids. Germline V gene sequence: CDR1 DFQATT, CDR2 SNEGSKA (reference sequence). V lost 2 bases and J 3 bases, leaving 4 bases between the germline ends. The CDR3: CSARQEETQYF. DNA of the CDR3: TGCAGTGCTAGACAAGAAGAGACCCAGTACTTC.

This clonotype was detected only a few times. V and J are TRBV6-5 and TRBJ2-7; a weak D match, TRBD1 (6 bases). The V end lost 6 bases, the J end lost 6 bases, and 18 bases lay between the germline ends. Germline CDR1 reads MNHEY; CDR2 reads SVGAGI. The CDR3 covers 14 residues. In DNA form, the CDR3 reads TGTGCCAGCAGCCCGGGACATCTCGGCCTCGAGCAGTACGTC. It encodes CASSPGHLGLEQYV.

This chain uses TRBV30 with TRBJ2-3; D is ambiguous. Trimming left V 0 bases short and J 7 bases short, with 5 bases between. CDR1 and CDR2 (germline): GTSNPN, SVGIG (reference sequence). The CDR3 has 11 amino acids. The CDR3 sequence: CAWSVQYTQYF. DNA for the CDR3: TGTGCCTGGAGTGTACAATATACGCAGTATTTT.

This sequence joins TRBV5-4 and TRBJ1-1; 10 nucleotides match TRBD1. Germline-derived CDR1 and CDR2 are SGHNT and YYREEE (reference sequence). The V segment lost 3 bases and the J segment 1 base; nucleotides outside the gene matches: 6. The CDR3 totals 16 residues. DNA for the CDR3: TGTGCCAGCAGCTCGGGACAGGGGCTTGGGAACACTGAAGCTTTCTTT. Translating gives CASSSGQGLGNTEAFF.

This clonotype was observed a handful of times. The chain links TRBV29-1 to TRBJ2-2, with 9 bases that match TRBD2. CDR1 and CDR2 from the germline V gene are SQVTM and ANQGSEA. V lost 8 bases, J lost 1 base, and 5 bases stayed unmatched. CDR3 length: 14 amino acids. DNA of the CDR3: TGCAGCATACGGCGGGGGGGGAACACCGGGGAGCTGTTTTTT. Protein sequence: CSIRRGGNTGELFF.

The V and J genes are TRBV2 and TRBJ1-3; D might be TRBD1 (5 bases). V was shortened by 5 bases and J by 7 bases, with 18 bases between the two germline ends. From germline, CDR1 is SNHLY and CDR2 FYNNEI. The CDR3 has 15 amino acids. In nucleotides, the CDR3 is TGTGCCAGCAGTCCTTTACCCCGGGAGGGGAACACCATATATTTT. It yields the protein CASSPLPREGNTIYF.

This clonotype was seen a few times. This chain uses TRBV12-3 or TRBV12-4 with TRBJ2-5, with D unclear. Trimming took off 3 bases at V and 5 bases at J, with 16 bases between the two ends. The CDR3 is made up of 15 amino acids. This chain's CDR3 is CASSFYGHTRETQYF. The DNA of the CDR3 is TGTGCCAGCAGTTTCTATGGGCATACGCGGGAGACCCAGTACTTC.

The chain uses TRBV4-3 and TRBJ2-1; 8 nucleotides agree with TRBD2. Germline CDR1 is LGHNA and CDR2 is YSLEER. This CDR3 is built from 14 residues. The ends lost 8 bases at V and 2 bases at J; junction bases unmatched: 5. CDR3 sequence (DNA): TGCGCCAGCGGCGGGACTAGTCCCTACAATGAGCAGTTCTTC. It specifies CASGGTSPYNEQFF.

The rearrangement joins TRBV5-1 to TRBJ1-6; no definite D call. Germline V gene data show CDR1 as SGHRS and CDR2 as YFSETQ. The V end was cut by 0 bases, the J end by 9 bases, with 10 bases between. The length of the CDR3 is 14 residues. The CDR3 region is CASSLVEGGSPLHF. CDR3 nucleotides: TGCGCCAGCAGCTTGGTGGAGGGCGGTTCACCCCTCCACTTT.

This chain connects TRBV7-8 to TRBJ1-6; 9 bases align to TRBD1. J gave up 7 bases and V 5 bases, and 12 bases lay outside the gene matches. The CDR3 is 17 amino acids. From germline, CDR1 is SGHVS and CDR2 FQNEAQ. The CDR3 sequence: CASSTYQGQGRNSPLHF. The DNA for the CDR3 is TGTGCCAGCAGCACCTACCAAGGACAGGGGAGGAATTCACCCCTCCACTTT.

This clonotype has more than one count but fewer than ten. The chain recombines TRBV5-1 with TRBJ2-1; TRBD2 matches at 10 bases. CDR1 and CDR2 from the germline V gene are SGHRS and YFSETQ. The V and J ends lost 4 bases and 1 base, in that order; junction bases with no gene match: 8. This CDR3 region has 17 residues. This CDR3 is CASSTLSGGRSYNEQFF. CDR3 DNA: TGCGCCAGCAGCACCCTTAGCGGGGGGAGGTCCTACAATGAGCAGTTCTTC.

This clonotype occurred many times. The chain links TRBV9 to TRBJ2-5; 9 positions match TRBD2. Germline CDR1 is SGDLS and CDR2 is YYNGEE. The CDR3 loop spans 17 amino acids. After removal of 0 bases from V and 1 base from J, the junction contained 7 bases not matched to a gene. This chain's CDR3 is CASSVGGSGGSQETQYF. CDR3 DNA: TGTGCCAGCAGCGTAGGGGGTAGCGGGGGCTCCCAAGAGACCCAGTACTTC. Complete variable domain (other parts from reference TRBV9 and TRBJ2-5): DSGVTQTPKHLITATGQRVTLRCSPRSGDLSVYWYQQSLDQGLQFLIQYYNGEERAKGNILERFSAQQFPDLHSELNLSSLELGDSALYFCASSVGGSGGSQETQYFGPGTRLLVL.

This clonotype was detected many times. The CDR3 DNA sequence: TGTGCCAGCAGCGGGGTTGCAGGGGAGCTGTTTTTT. Translating gives CASSGVAGELFF. The genes are TRBV7-6 and TRBJ2-2; D uncertain. This CDR3 contains 12 residues. Deletions cut 5 bases from V and 8 bases from J, with 9 bases between. The germline gives CDR1 SGHVS, CDR2 FNYEAQ.

The V and J genes are TRBV5-1 and TRBJ2-5, with 10 bases aligning to TRBD2. Germline V lookup: CDR1 SGHRS, CDR2 YFSETQ. The trim removed 4 bases at V and 1 base at J, leaving 7 bases unmatched. The CDR3 is 16 amino acids. The CDR3 nucleotides read TGCGCCAGCAGCGGGCCTAGCGGGGGACCCCAAGAGACCCAGTACTTC. This encodes CASSGPSGGPQETQYF. Full variable domain (missing parts from reference TRBV5-1 and TRBJ2-5): KAGVTQTPRYLIKTRGQQVTLSCSPISGHRSVSWYQQTPGQGLQFLFEYFSETQRNKGNFPGRFSGRQFSNSRSEMNVSTLELGDSALYLCASSGPSGGPQETQYFGPGTRLLVL.

The table lists this clonotype with many counts. This chain connects TRBV7-9 to TRBJ1-2, with D maybe TRBD1 (6 bases). Trimming stripped 0 bases from V and 7 bases from J, with 9 bases between. The CDR3 has 13 residues. The germline V gene encodes CDR1 SEHNR and CDR2 FQNEAQ (reference sequence). The CDR3 loop reads CASSLARGSGYTF. Here the CDR3 DNA reads TGTGCCAGCAGCTTAGCCAGGGGAAGTGGCTACACCTTC.